Shown below are 10 T cell receptor beta chains from a single sample sequenced in a study of vaccination effects on CD4 cells after COVID-19 (dated by TCRdb to 2022 to 2024). The antigens these receptors bind are not known. Libraries came from the immunoSEQ multiplex PCR assay. TCRdb took this table from immuneACCESS and kept in-frame rearrangements with V and J called. Such tables lack part of the clones; where checked against another copy, unresolved V genes explain under half of the gap, and the rest is unexplained. A total of 30,000 or so clones appear in this sample, 55% to 75% of them only once. Around 27% of the sample belongs to the ten largest clones. In the ViraFEST assay, PBMC were stimulated with viral peptide pools, and TCR sequencing was then used to find antigen-specific CD4+ T cell clonotypes based on their expansion. After around 10 days of culture, CD4+ T cells were isolated with the EasySep CD4+ T cell isolation kit.

The specimen was CD4+ T cells from PBMCs cultured with HCoV-229E spike peptides, collected before COVID-19 vaccination. The cell subset or site label, read with the paper, signifies: HCoV-229E spike overlapping peptide pool stimulation. The receptors were gathered from a human donor who received a COVID-19 vaccine.

The chain combines TRBV6-6 with TRBJ1-1; 11 nucleotides align to TRBD1. Germline CDR1 MNHNY, CDR2 SVGAGI (reference sequence). CDR3 length equals 18 residues. Trimming took 5 bases from V and 0 from J; bases not matched to a gene: 11. DNA for the CDR3: TGTGCCAGCAGTCCCCGGGACAGGGGGAAGGGTGTGAACACTGAAGCTTTCTTT. Amino acid sequence: CASSPRDRGKGVNTEAFF.

The V and J genes are TRBV27 and TRBJ2-3, with 8 nucleotides matching TRBD1. V lost 6 bases to trimming and J lost 0 bases; unmatched junction nucleotides: 5. This CDR3 is built from 15 residues. The germline gives CDR1 MNHEY, CDR2 SMNVEV (reference sequence). The CDR3 protein is CASSPQGVSTDTQYF. Here the CDR3 DNA reads TGTGCCAGCAGCCCACAGGGGGTAAGCACAGATACGCAGTATTTT.

This clone was observed a handful of times. The chain recombines TRBV7-2 with TRBJ1-1; D not resolved. Germline V CDR1 and CDR2: SGHTA, FQGNSA. Trimming stripped 5 bases from V and 0 bases from J, with 19 bases between. The CDR3 is made up of 17 amino acids. CDR3 DNA: TGTGCCAGCAGCCCGGGAGTGGGTCTAGGAATGAACACTGAAGCTTTCTTT. Its translation: CASSPGVGLGMNTEAFF.

This clone was seen a few times. This chain links TRBV27 with TRBJ1-6; 9 bases fit TRBD1. Germline assignment: CDR1 MNHEY and CDR2 SMNVEV (reference sequence). CDR3 size: 15 residues. The V gene end was trimmed by 7 bases and the J gene end by 9 bases; junction bases not matched to a gene: 10. CDR3 amino acids: CASKTGGVKGSPLHF. For the CDR3, the DNA is TGTGCCAGCAAGACAGGGGGAGTGAAAGGTTCACCCCTCCACTTT.

The rearrangement joins TRBV7-8 to TRBJ2-5; TRBD1 agrees at 11 bases. This CDR3 region has 16 residues. V gave up 3 bases and J gave up 4 bases; unmatched junction bases: 7. CDR1 is SGHVS, CDR2 FQNEAQ, per germline. The CDR3 is CASSFGTGGARETQYF. CDR3 DNA sequence: TGTGCCAGCAGCTTCGGGACAGGGGGGGCCCGAGAGACCCAGTACTTC.

The chain couples TRBV3-1 (or the pseudogene TRBV3-2) to TRBJ2-7; D possibly matches TRBD1 or TRBD2 (5 bases each). The CDR3 spans 13 residues. V lost 5 bases and J lost 7, with 15 bases in between. The germline V gene encodes CDR1 LGHDT and CDR2 YNNKEL (reference sequence). The CDR3 coding sequence is TGTGCCAGCAGCTCCCGCCGGGGCGAGGAGCAGTACTTC. It specifies CASSSRRGEEQYF.

The V and J genes are TRBV7-2 and TRBJ2-7, with TRBD1 matching over 9 bases. Looked up from germline, CDR1 is SGHTA and CDR2 is FQGNSA. This CDR3 is 16 amino acids long. V lost 3 bases and J lost 4; bases outside the gene matches: 10. CDR3 nucleotide sequence: TGTGCCAGCAGCTTGATAACCGGGACAGGGCAGTACGAGCAGTACTTC. Translated, it gives CASSLITGTGQYEQYF.

This chain connects TRBV5-4 to TRBJ2-7, with 8 bases lining up with TRBD1. V dropped 4 bases and J dropped 6; count of bases not matched to a gene: 9. This CDR3 has 14 residues. Per the germline V gene, CDR1 is SGHNT and CDR2 is YYREEE (reference sequence). The CDR3, as DNA: TGTGCCAGCAGCCTGCGGCAGGGGGCGGGCGAGCAGTACTTC. Protein: CASSLRQGAGEQYF.

This clone has more than one count but fewer than ten. The V gene is TRBV2, the J gene TRBJ2-7; D may match TRBD1 or TRBD2 (5 bases each). The CDR3 is 15 residues long. The V end lost 10 bases, the J end lost 2 bases, and 21 bases lay between the germline ends. The germline V gene has CDR1 SNHLY and CDR2 FYNNEI. CDR3 region: CATLKPGTGPYEQYF. The CDR3 nucleotides are TGTGCCACACTGAAACCCGGGACGGGTCCCTACGAGCAGTACTTC.

The chain links TRBV28 to TRBJ2-4; D is uncertain. The CDR3 sequence is 16 residues long. V lost 5 bases and J 0 bases, leaving 14 bases between the germline ends. Germline V gives CDR1 MDHEN, CDR2 SYDVKM. This CDR3 is CASSPQGWGAKNIQYF. In DNA form, the CDR3 reads TGTGCCAGCAGTCCCCAAGGGTGGGGAGCCAAAAACATTCAGTACTTC. Supplemented by reference TRBV28 and TRBJ2-4, the full variable domain reads DVKVTQSSRYLVKRTGEKVFLECVQDMDHENMFWYRQDPGLGLRLIYFSYDVKMKEKGDIPEGYSVSREKKERFSLILESASTNQTSMYLCASSPQGWGAKNIQYFGAGTRLSVL.